One and the same sample provided the 10 T cell receptor beta chains below, sequenced in a study of tumor-infiltrating lymphocytes in primary liver carcinoma. Researchers drew blood RNA from unsorted whole blood and extracted germline DNA as well. The input was 450 to 550 ng total RNA; TCR beta cDNA was made from it with a constant-region primer. Three-round nested multiplex PCR performed with slightly modified ARM-PCR produced the TCR beta libraries. TRBV1-TRBV30 forward and Cbeta reverse primers drove the first two roughly 10-cycle rounds. TCRdb independently ran MiXCR on the multiplex PCR reads; one entry per CDR3 protein. Here the sample spans fewer than 350,000 distinct CDR3 sequences, 50% to 70% being singletons. Sequencing was carried out using peripheral blood. The receptors originated from a man aged 35 to 55 with primary liver carcinoma and hepatitis B virus infection.

The V gene is TRBV12-3 or TRBV12-4, the J gene TRBJ2-5; D is undetermined. The CDR3 contains 14 residues. Trimming stripped 3 bases from V and 3 bases from J, with 11 bases between. CDR3 DNA: TGTGCCAGCAGTTTCCCGCCTTATAAAGAGACCCAGTACTTC. This encodes CASSFPPYKETQYF.

Of note for this clonotype: A junction boundary mismatches the germline segment, possibly from a read error. This rearrangement joins TRBV12-3 or TRBV12-4 to TRBJ2-1; the D call may be TRBD1 or TRBD2 (5 bases each). The CDR3 is 16 amino acids. Here the CDR3 DNA reads TGTCCCAGCAGTTTCCCCCGAGGGGCAGTAAAAGGCGAGCAGTTCTTC. Encoded protein: CPSSFPRGAVKGEQFF.

For this clonotype: One end of the junction does not line up with germline, which may come from a read error. The chain combines TRBV11-2 with TRBJ2-1; 10 bases are shared with TRBD2. CDR3 length: 16 residues. The germline gives CDR1 SGHAT, CDR2 FQNNGV. The CDR3 sequence is CASSPVGLAGVDEQSF. In nucleotides, the CDR3 is TGTGCCAGCAGCCCCGTAGGGCTAGCGGGAGTGGATGAGCAGTCCTTC. The complete variable domain, with remaining parts taken from reference TRBV11-2 and TRBJ2-1, reads EAGVAQSPRYKIIEKRQSVAFWCNPISGHATLYWYQQILGQGPKLLIQFQNNGVVDDSQLPKDRFSAERLKGVDSTLKIQPAKLEDSAVYLCASSPVGLAGVDEQSFGPGTRLTVL.

About this clonotype itself: The junction differs from germline at one of its ends, possibly a read error. This sequence joins TRBV6-2 or TRBV6-3 and TRBJ2-3; TRBD1 aligns across 7 bases. The CDR3 has 14 amino acids. Germline CDR1 is MNHEY and CDR2 is SVGEGT. The DNA of the CDR3 is TGTGTCAGCAGTTACGGGCCGGGGACAGATACACAGTATTTT. It codes for CVSSYGPGTDTQYF.

Worth noting for this clonotype: This may be a read error: a much more frequent sequence differs by one nucleotide. J is TRBJ1-2 and V is TRBV6-2 or TRBV6-3, with D unresolved. The CDR3 is 13 amino acids. Germline V gene lookup returns CDR1 MNHEY and CDR2 SVGEGT. The CDR3 region has the DNA TGTGCCAGCAGCCTCCAGGCTAACTGTGGCTACACCTTC. It encodes CASSLQANCGYTF.

This clonotype was counted many times. This sequence joins TRBV12-3 or TRBV12-4 and TRBJ1-1, with D hard to call. Trimming left V 5 bases short and J 8 bases short, with 12 bases between. This CDR3 contains 12 residues. The DNA for the CDR3 is TGTGCCAGCAGTCTCCGGACGGGAGAAGCTTTCTTT. Protein: CASSLRTGEAFF.

This clonotype was recorded once. It may be a read error: a sequence one base away is much more abundant. The J gene is TRBJ2-7, the V gene TRBV6-1; possible D gene TRBD1, 5 bases. This CDR3 spans 15 amino acids. The germline CDR1 and CDR2 sequences are MNHNS and SASEGT. The CDR3 DNA is TGTGCCAGCAGGCGAGGCCCGGACATTTTCTACGAGCTGTACTTC. Amino acid sequence: CASRRGPDIFYELYF.

Worth noting for this clonotype: One end of the junction fails to match germline, which may point to a read error. The gene calls are TRBV19 and TRBJ1-5; TRBD1 aligns across 7 bases. The CDR3 extends over 15 amino acids. Germline values: CDR1 LNHDA, CDR2 SQIVND (reference sequence). The CDR3 DNA is TGTGTCAGTAGTAGCCGGGACAGCCCCAATCAGCCTCAGCATTTT. This codes for CVSSSRDSPNQPQHF.

The chain links TRBV28 to TRBJ2-7; TRBD2 agrees at 9 bases. The V and J ends lost 4 bases and 2 bases, in that order; junction bases with no gene match: 9. The CDR3 is 16 amino acids. CDR1 and CDR2 from the germline V gene are MDHEN and SYDVKM. The CDR3 region has the DNA TGTGCCAGCAGTTCGACCGGGACTAGCCTTCCCTACGAGCAGTACTTC. This translates into CASSSTGTSLPYEQYF.

This clonotype showed up just a few times. The gene calls are TRBV5-1 and TRBJ2-7; D is undetermined. Germline lookup yields CDR1 SGHRS and CDR2 YFSETQ. The CDR3 has 12 amino acids. V was trimmed by 0 bases and J by 2 bases, leaving 3 bases between them. The CDR3 spells CASSLEPYEQYF. The CDR3 DNA reads TGCGCCAGCAGCTTGGAACCCTACGAGCAGTACTTC.